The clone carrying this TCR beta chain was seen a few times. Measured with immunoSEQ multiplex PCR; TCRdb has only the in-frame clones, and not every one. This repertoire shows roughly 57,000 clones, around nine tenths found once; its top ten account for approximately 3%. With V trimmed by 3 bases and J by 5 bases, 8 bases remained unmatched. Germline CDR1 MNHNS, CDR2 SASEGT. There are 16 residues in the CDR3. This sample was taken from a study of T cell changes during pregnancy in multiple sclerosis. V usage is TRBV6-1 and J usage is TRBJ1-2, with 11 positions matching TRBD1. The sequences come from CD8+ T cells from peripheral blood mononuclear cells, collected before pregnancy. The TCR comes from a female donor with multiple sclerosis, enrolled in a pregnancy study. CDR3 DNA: TGTGCCAGCAGTGATGCCCCGGACAGGGGGCTTTATGGCTACACCTTC. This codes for CASSDAPDRGLYGYTF.